What follows are 14 T cell receptor beta chains derived from one specimen sequenced in a study of early T cells in non-severe SARS-CoV-2 infection. TCRdb fed the 5' RACE reads into MiXCR, producing one record per CDR3 protein. The profile shows about 42,000 distinct CDR3 sequences, around 6.8% of them singletons. Sequencing input: whole blood. These receptors were collected from an adult who was a healthcare worker with PCR-confirmed SARS-CoV-2 infection or an uninfected control (not recorded which).

The chain's CDR3 is CATSSPLGNYGYTF. The DNA of the CDR3 is TGTGCCACCAGCAGCCCCTTGGGGAACTATGGCTACACCTTC. The J gene is TRBJ1-2, the V gene TRBV15; D is unresolved. The CDR3 covers 14 residues. Trimming removed 3 bases at V and 2 bases at J, with 10 bases between. Looked up from germline, CDR1 is LNHNV and CDR2 is YYDKDF (reference sequence).

The J gene is TRBJ2-5, the V gene TRBV6-1, with D possibly matching TRBD1 (6 bases). Germline loops: CDR1 MNHNS, CDR2 SASEGT. This CDR3 spans 13 amino acids. With 7 bases removed from V and 3 bases from J, the gap between germline ends came to 12 bases. CDR3 sequence: CASNRQGKETQYF. Here the CDR3 DNA reads TGTGCCAGCAACCGGCAGGGGAAAGAGACCCAGTACTTC.

This clonotype occurred many times. The chain employs TRBV15 and TRBJ1-3, with D uncertain. The CDR3 contains 12 residues. The V and J ends lost 3 bases and 2 bases respectively, with 2 bases between them. The germline V gene encodes CDR1 LNHNV and CDR2 YYDKDF (reference sequence). The DNA of the CDR3 is TGTGCCACCAGCAGCCCTGGAAACACCATATATTTT. Translation: CATSSPGNTIYF.

The chain employs TRBV2 and TRBJ1-4; D is unclear. Germline-derived CDR1 and CDR2 are SNHLY and FYNNEI. Trimming took off 6 bases at V and 8 bases at J, with 7 bases between the two ends. There are 11 residues in the CDR3. CDR3 sequence: CASRVTEKLFF. The DNA of the CDR3 is TGTGCCAGCAGGGTTACAGAAAAACTGTTTTTT. The full variable domain, with the rest looked up from reference TRBV2 and TRBJ1-4, is EPEVTQTPSHQVTQMGQEVILRCVPISNHLYFYWYRQILGQKVEFLVSFYNNEISEKSEIFDDQFSVERPDGSNFTLKIRSTKLEDSAMYFCASRVTEKLFFGSGTQLSVL.

This clonotype was detected only a few times. The chain has TRBV12-3 or TRBV12-4 and TRBJ1-1; D not resolved. Trimming pared 6 bases from V and 7 bases from J, leaving 15 bases between. The CDR3 consists of 13 residues. This CDR3 reads CASRLFTEGEAFF. CDR3 in DNA: TGTGCCAGCAGACTCTTCACGGAAGGTGAAGCTTTCTTT.

At least ten counts were recorded for this clonotype. The chain is built from TRBV5-5 and TRBJ1-4; D ambiguous. V was trimmed by 0 bases and J by 7 bases, leaving 10 bases between them. The CDR3 is 14 amino acids. The germline gives CDR1 SGHKS, CDR2 YYEKEE (reference sequence). DNA of the CDR3: TGTGCCAGCAGCTTGGATGGAGGCGGTGAAAAACTGTTTTTT. Translation gives CASSLDGGGEKLFF.

The chain has TRBV29-1 and TRBJ2-3; D unclear. V was trimmed by 4 bases and J by 0 bases, leaving 11 bases between them. Germline-derived CDR1 and CDR2 are SQVTM and ANQGSEA. The CDR3 contains 14 residues. The CDR3 bases are TGCAGCGTTGTTCCTAGGTCTAGCACAGATACGCAGTATTTT. Its translation is CSVVPRSSTDTQYF.

Many counts were recorded for this clonotype. V is TRBV12-3 or TRBV12-4 and J is TRBJ1-5; a possible D gene is TRBD1 (5 bases). The V end lost 4 bases, the J end lost 2 bases, and 12 bases lay between the germline ends. This CDR3 spans 15 amino acids. The CDR3 nucleotides read TGTGCCAGCAGTTCCTACGGGGCTCGCAATCAGCCCCAGCATTTT. Encoded protein: CASSSYGARNQPQHF.

This clonotype has more than one count but fewer than ten. The chain combines TRBV12-3 or TRBV12-4 with TRBJ1-4, with D possibly being TRBD1 (6 bases). V shed 5 bases and J shed 5 bases, with 15 bases lying between them. The CDR3 consists of 15 residues. CDR3 in amino acids: CASSLRQVINEKLFF. The CDR3 bases are TGTGCCAGCAGTCTTAGACAGGTTATAAATGAAAAACTGTTTTTT.

Only a few counts were recorded for this clonotype. The chain employs TRBV12-3 or TRBV12-4 and TRBJ2-5, with D maybe TRBD2 (6 bases). V lost 5 bases, J lost 7 bases, and 14 bases lay in between. The CDR3 is made up of 13 amino acids. CDR3 DNA sequence: TGTGCCAGCAGTCCCTGGACCGGGGGGACCCAGTACTTC. This encodes CASSPWTGGTQYF.

This clonotype turned up a few times. The rearrangement links TRBV27 to TRBJ2-7, with a possible D match to TRBD1 (6 bases). Between the trimmed V and J ends, which lost 2 bases and 2 bases, there was a span of 10 bases. CDR1 MNHEY and CDR2 SMNVEV come from the germline V gene (reference sequence). The CDR3 totals 14 residues. The CDR3 sequence: CASSLIDRTYEQYF. In nucleotides, the CDR3 is TGTGCCAGCAGTTTAATAGACAGGACCTACGAGCAGTACTTC.

The J gene is TRBJ2-5, the V gene TRBV18; possibly TRBD1 or TRBD2 for D (7 bases each). The V end was cut by 6 bases, the J end by 6 bases, with 17 bases between. The CDR3 is 14 residues long. CDR1 KGHSH and CDR2 LQKENI come from the germline V gene. The CDR3 sequence is CASSQGGLSQTQYF. CDR3 DNA sequence: TGTGCCAGCTCCCAGGGGGGGCTGTCTCAGACCCAGTACTTC.

This clonotype has at least ten counts. The chain recombines TRBV6-5 with TRBJ2-7; 7 positions match TRBD1. The germline V gene has CDR1 MNHEY and CDR2 SVGAGI. With V trimmed by 6 bases and J by 0 bases, 5 bases remained unmatched. This CDR3 is 14 amino acids long. The CDR3 coding sequence is TGTGCCAGCAGCTCGACAGGGTTCTCCTACGAGCAGTACTTC. This encodes CASSSTGFSYEQYF.

The rearrangement uses TRBV3-1 and TRBJ2-6; TRBD1 agrees at 7 bases. V lost 4 bases and J lost 0; bases outside the gene matches: 0. Germline V gene sequence: CDR1 LGHDT, CDR2 YNNKEL (reference sequence). The CDR3 runs 15 residues. The CDR3 bases are TGTGCCAGCAGCCGGGACAGCTCTGGGGCCAACGTCCTGACTTTC. Translation gives CASSRDSSGANVLTF.